Included here is one TCR beta chain sequence, with context. This clone was detected only once. Its antigen is unknown. The record has no base qualities; no much larger clone is one base away. Library preparation used the immunoSEQ multiplex PCR assay. Drawn from immuneACCESS, this table holds only the in-frame rearrangements with V and J called that TCRdb kept. Clones are partly lost; checked studies trace under half to an unresolved V gene and leave the rest unexplained. The sample table records approximately 65,000 clones; over 80% of these occur just once. 2.5% to 3.5% of the sample lies in the top ten. The sample comes from a study of T cell changes during pregnancy in multiple sclerosis (dated by TCRdb to the late 2010s). Broadly, across the study: Changes in the T cell repertoire over the course of pregnancy were examined in this study in women with multiple sclerosis.

V drops 0 bases and J drops 3 bases, leaving 7 bases in between. From the cysteine through the phenylalanine, the CDR3 covers 15 amino acids. This entry keeps only the CDR3 DNA: 45 bases, framed from base 1. From a lookup of the germline V gene, CDR1 and CDR2 are SGDLS and YYNGEE. The rearranged chain carries TRBV9 and TRBJ2-6; the D gene cannot be named for sure. This material consisted of CD8+ T cells from peripheral blood mononuclear cells, taken in the third trimester of pregnancy. This clonotype originated in a female donor in good health, enrolled as a control in a pregnancy study. CDR3 reads: CASSVGAGGANVLTF. The nucleotides read TGTGCCAGCAGCGTAGGGGCCGGTGGGGCCAACGTCCTGACTTTC.